The 29 T cell receptor beta chains given below trace back to one sample, sequenced in a study of T cells in Graves' hyperthyroidism and ophthalmopathy. TCR beta CDR3 regions were amplified from RNA. First-round RT-PCR with HTBI primers amplified the TCR CDR3 region. TCRdb called the multiplex PCR reads again in MiXCR, with one record for every CDR3 protein. The data show 690,000 or so distinct CDR3 sequences, around 19% seen once. Sequencing used blood. These receptors originate from a woman in her 50s with Graves' hyperthyroidism that later progressed to Graves' ophthalmopathy.

This clonotype was seen only a few times. The chain uses TRBV4-1 and TRBJ1-1; D ambiguous. From germline, CDR1 is MGHRA and CDR2 YSYEKL. There are 13 residues in the CDR3. Trimming shortened V by 0 bases and J by 11 bases, and 13 bases separated the two germline ends. CDR3 DNA: TGCGCCAGCAGCCAAGACTCGGGCATCTACGCTTTCTTT. Its translation: CASSQDSGIYAFF.

This chain joins TRBV6-1 and TRBJ2-7; D is tentatively TRBD1 or TRBD2 (5 bases each). Germline V gene sequence: CDR1 MNHNS, CDR2 SASEGT. The CDR3 covers 11 residues. The V gene lost 9 bases and the J gene lost 7 bases, with 13 bases spanning the gap. CDR3 region: CASSWGKEQYF. CDR3 coding DNA: TGTGCCAGTTCGTGGGGGAAAGAGCAGTACTTC.

This clonotype was counted many times. The chain couples TRBV7-9 to TRBJ2-3; 7 bases map to TRBD1. The CDR3 runs to 16 residues. Germline-derived CDR1 and CDR2 are SEHNR and FQNEAQ (reference sequence). V dropped 5 bases and J dropped 0; count of bases not matched to a gene: 8. The DNA for the CDR3 is TGTGCCAGCAGCCCCCGACAGGGTGGGAGCACAGATACGCAGTATTTT. Translation: CASSPRQGGSTDTQYF.

This clonotype has more than one count but fewer than ten. The genes are TRBV12-5 and TRBJ2-1, with 9 bases identical to TRBD1. The CDR3 runs 15 residues. Germline V lookup: CDR1 LGHNT, CDR2 FRNRAP. Trimming cost V 6 bases and J 8 bases; bases outside gene matches: 11. The CDR3 loop is CASGPGQGNFDEQFF. CDR3 coding DNA: TGTGCTAGTGGGCCGGGACAGGGTAATTTCGATGAGCAGTTCTTC. Using reference TRBV12-5 and TRBJ2-1 for the parts outside the CDR3, the full variable domain is DARVTQTPRHKVTEMGQEVTMRCQPILGHNTVFWYRQTMMQGLELLAYFRNRAPLDDSGMPKDRFSAEMPDATLATLKIQPSEPRDSAVYFCASGPGQGNFDEQFFGPGTRLTVL.

This clonotype was seen a handful of times. J is TRBJ2-1 and V is TRBV7-9; TRBD2 matches at 15 bases. CDR1 SEHNR and CDR2 FQNEAQ come from the germline V gene (reference sequence). The CDR3 contains 19 residues. J was trimmed by 5 bases and V by 5 bases; bases with no gene match: 13. CDR3 region: CASSLRGLAGGRRDNEQFF. For the CDR3, the DNA is TGTGCCAGCAGCCTCCGCGGACTAGCGGGGGGGCGAAGAGACAATGAGCAGTTCTTC.

This clonotype was seen ten or more times. V and J are TRBV6-4 and TRBJ1-1, with D tentatively TRBD1 (6 bases). The CDR3 loop spans 13 amino acids. V was trimmed by 5 bases and J by 1 base, leaving 8 bases between them. CDR1 MRHNA and CDR2 SNTAGT come from the germline V gene. Here the CDR3 reads CASSYRANTEAFF. The CDR3 DNA follows: TGTGCCAGCAGTTACAGGGCGAACACTGAAGCTTTCTTT.

The chain joins TRBV25-1 to TRBJ2-2; D possibly corresponds to TRBD1 (5 bases). CDR3 length: 15 residues. V was shortened by 2 bases and J by 1 base, with 8 bases between the two germline ends. CDR1 MGHDK and CDR2 SYGVNS come from the germline V gene. The DNA of the CDR3 is TGTGCCAGCAGTGAACACAGGAAGAACACCGGGGAGCTGTTTTTT. Encoded protein: CASSEHRKNTGELFF.

This clonotype has just a few counts. The CDR3 DNA sequence: TGCGCCAGCAGATCGGGATCACCCTACGAGCAGTACTTC. This encodes CASRSGSPYEQYF. This rearrangement joins TRBV5-1 to TRBJ2-7, with a weak D call TRBD2 (5 bases). Germline V gene data show CDR1 as SGHRS and CDR2 as YFSETQ. The CDR3 has 13 residues. V lost 5 bases to trimming and J lost 2 bases, with 11 bases between them.

Ten or more counts support this clonotype. The V and J genes are TRBV6-1 and TRBJ2-3; no clear D. Deletions cut 6 bases from V and 3 bases from J, with 10 bases between. The CDR3 runs to 13 residues. In germline, CDR1 is MNHNS, CDR2 SASEGT. The CDR3 coding sequence is TGTGCCAGCAGAAGTTCAGGAACAGATACGCAGTATTTT. It yields the protein CASRSSGTDTQYF.

Details on this clonotype: This may be a read error, as it is one base from a much larger clone. The chain combines TRBV11-2 with TRBJ2-5, with 9 bases matching TRBD2. Germline CDR1 is SGHAT and CDR2 is FQNNGV. The CDR3 runs to 17 residues. As DNA, the CDR3 is TGTGCCAGCAACTTAGATTGGGGACCTAGCGGGGAAGAGACCCAGTACTTC. Translation gives CASNLDWGPSGEETQYF. Combining the CDR3 with reference TRBV11-2 and TRBJ2-5 gives the whole variable domain EAGVAQSPRYKIIEKRQSVAFWCNPISGHATLYWYQQILGQGPKLLIQFQNNGVVDDSQLPKDRFSAERLKGVDSTLKIQPAKLEDSAVYLCASNLDWGPSGEETQYFGPGTRLLVL.

In its sample, this clonotype was seen many times. The rearrangement links TRBV7-8 to TRBJ1-6, with 9 bases matching TRBD1. The germline gives CDR1 SGHVS, CDR2 FQNEAQ. The CDR3 contains 14 residues. Trimming cost V 5 bases and J 7 bases; bases outside gene matches: 3. In DNA form, the CDR3 reads TGTGCCAGCAGCGCCGGGACAGGGAATTCACCCCTCCACTTT. This translates into CASSAGTGNSPLHF.

This clonotype was found a few times. The chain combines TRBV7-2 with TRBJ2-5; no reliable D call. CDR3 length: 13 residues. Germline CDR1 is SGHTA and CDR2 is FQGNSA. Trimming shortened V by 5 bases and J by 2 bases, and 9 bases separated the two germline ends. In DNA form, the CDR3 reads TGTGCCAGCAGCCCCCGTTTGCAAGAGACCCAGTACTTC. Translation: CASSPRLQETQYF.

This clonotype has only a few counts. A single base separates this from a much larger clone, so it may be a read error. The V call is TRBV12-3 or TRBV12-4, the J call TRBJ2-5; no reliable D call. The CDR3 contains 14 residues. This chain's CDR3 is CASSLRVGPETRYF. CDR3 DNA: TGTGCCAGCAGTTTAAGGGTAGGGCCGGAGACCCGGTACTTC.

In its sample, this clonotype was seen a few times. The rearrangement uses TRBV14 and TRBJ2-7, with no clear D. In germline, CDR1 is SGHDN, CDR2 FVKESK. Trimming took off 1 base at V and 4 bases at J, with 8 bases between the two ends. The CDR3 totals 13 residues. The CDR3 sequence is CASSQAPLYEQYF. The CDR3 nucleotides read TGTGCCAGCAGCCAAGCTCCTCTGTACGAGCAGTACTTC.

The rearrangement uses TRBV20-1 and TRBJ2-7; either TRBD1 or TRBD2 may supply D (5 bases each). The CDR3 has 14 residues. V dropped 5 bases and J dropped 2 bases, with 16 bases sitting between them. The V gene's germline CDR1 is DFQATT and CDR2 SNEGSKA (reference sequence). The CDR3 loop is CSASSGAEAYEQYF. As DNA, the CDR3 is TGCAGTGCTTCTTCCGGGGCTGAGGCCTACGAGCAGTACTTC.

J is TRBJ1-2 and V is TRBV19; 11 bases agree with TRBD1. Germline values: CDR1 LNHDA, CDR2 SQIVND (reference sequence). J gave up 3 bases and V 9 bases, and 6 bases lay outside the gene matches. This CDR3 is 14 amino acids long. The CDR3 coding sequence is TGTGCCAGCGCTCCGGGACAGGGGGACTATGGCTACACCTTC. Protein sequence: CASAPGQGDYGYTF.

This clonotype was picked up a small number of times. The chain combines TRBV10-3 with TRBJ1-3; 10 bases align to TRBD1. J was trimmed by 4 bases and V by 0 bases; bases with no gene match: 3. Germline-derived CDR1 and CDR2 are ENHRY and SYGVKD. The CDR3 is 16 residues long. The CDR3 sequence is CAISESGTGDGNTIYF. DNA for the CDR3: TGTGCCATCAGTGAGTCCGGGACAGGGGACGGAAACACCATATATTTT.

This clonotype appeared a few times. The rearrangement uses TRBV7-8 and TRBJ1-1; D is undetermined. Trimming removed 5 bases from V and 0 bases from J, with 19 bases in between. The CDR3 extends over 17 amino acids. Germline CDR1 reads SGHVS; CDR2 reads FQNEAQ. The CDR3, as DNA: TGTGCCAGCAGCCTCAAAGGACGGTACGAGCTGAACACTGAAGCTTTCTTT. This translates into CASSLKGRYELNTEAFF.

This clonotype was seen repeatedly, ten times or more. The V and J genes are TRBV11-3 and TRBJ2-7, with D possibly matching TRBD1 (5 bases). The CDR3 extends over 13 amino acids. V lost 5 bases, J lost 2 bases, and 10 bases lay in between. Germline loops: CDR1 SGHNT, CDR2 YENEEA. The CDR3 nucleotides read TGTGCCAGCAGCCTTGACAGAACCTACGAGCAGTACTTC. Translated: CASSLDRTYEQYF.

The sample holds a few counts of this clonotype. The CDR3 coding sequence is TGTGCCAGTAGTATTAGCGGCGGGGGAGTCTACAATGAGCAGTTCTTC. The encoded protein is CASSISGGGVYNEQFF. The chain recombines TRBV19 with TRBJ2-1, with 7 bases aligning to TRBD2. Germline loops: CDR1 LNHDA, CDR2 SQIVND (reference sequence). The length of the CDR3 is 16 residues. Trimming took 3 bases from V and 3 from J; bases not matched to a gene: 8.

This clonotype was counted at least ten times. The chain carries TRBV13 and TRBJ1-2; D gene unclear. Germline assignment: CDR1 PRHDT and CDR2 FYEKMQ (reference sequence). The V gene lost 5 bases and the J gene lost 3 bases, with 10 bases spanning the gap. The CDR3 runs 13 residues. The CDR3 region is CASSEGGDYGYTF. In DNA form, the CDR3 reads TGTGCCAGCAGCGAGGGCGGGGACTATGGCTACACCTTC.

The V and J genes are TRBV6-2 or TRBV6-3 and TRBJ2-5; 8 nucleotides line up with TRBD1. Unmatched junction bases numbered 4, after V lost 4 bases and J lost 6 bases. CDR1 is MNHEY, CDR2 SVGEGT, per germline. The CDR3 spans 13 residues. The CDR3 is CASSFTGGQTQYF. The CDR3 DNA reads TGTGCCAGCAGTTTCACAGGGGGTCAGACCCAGTACTTC.

This clonotype was detected only a few times. This sequence joins TRBV4-1 and TRBJ2-7, with 8 nucleotides matching TRBD1. Looked up from germline, CDR1 is MGHRA and CDR2 is YSYEKL. Trimming removed 3 bases from V and 1 base from J; junction bases left unmatched: 8. The CDR3 totals 16 residues. Here the CDR3 DNA reads TGCGCCAGCAGCCAGACCGGGACAGGCGATTCCTACGAGCAGTACTTC. Translation gives CASSQTGTGDSYEQYF.

The V call is TRBV30, the J call TRBJ1-1; no clear D. CDR3 length: 14 amino acids. The germline gives CDR1 GTSNPN, CDR2 SVGIG (reference sequence). With 4 bases removed from V and 3 bases from J, the gap between germline ends came to 15 bases. The CDR3 DNA reads TGTGCCTGGAAAATGCTACTAGGGCACACTGAAGCTTTCTTT. Translated: CAWKMLLGHTEAFF.

This clonotype was counted many times. The junction shows a germline mismatch at one end, possibly a read error. This chain uses TRBV20-1 with TRBJ2-7; a possible D gene is TRBD2 (7 bases). The germline gives CDR1 DFQATT, CDR2 SNEGSKA (reference sequence). This CDR3 is built from 14 residues. CDR3 in DNA: TGCAGTGCCAGAGGGGGGGGGGAAACCTACGAGCAGTACTTC. Translating gives CSARGGGETYEQYF.

The chain links TRBV15 to TRBJ2-3, with D possibly TRBD1 on 5 matching bases. V was shortened by 8 bases and J by 4 bases, with 16 bases between the two germline ends. Germline CDR1 and CDR2: LNHNV and YYDKDF (reference sequence). The CDR3 has 14 amino acids. DNA for the CDR3: TGTGCCACCGTCTCTGGGGCGGCCCCAGATACGCAGTATTTT. The encoded protein is CATVSGAAPDTQYF.

The CDR3, as DNA: TGTGCCAGCAGCGGTGGGGGCCAAGACAATGAGCAGTTCTTC. This encodes CASSGGGQDNEQFF. The V and J genes are TRBV11-2 and TRBJ2-1; D possibly corresponds to TRBD1 (6 bases). This CDR3 has 14 residues. Per germline, CDR1 SGHAT and CDR2 FQNNGV. V was shortened by 5 bases and J by 5 bases, with 13 bases between the two germline ends.

Here the CDR3 reads CAISTAGTDYNEQFF. CDR3 DNA sequence: TGTGCCATCAGCACCGCTGGTACGGATTACAATGAGCAGTTCTTC. The rearrangement links TRBV10-3 to TRBJ2-1; D is unresolved. V was pared by 6 bases and J by 4 bases, with 16 bases between. The CDR3 runs 15 residues. The germline gives CDR1 ENHRY, CDR2 SYGVKD.

This clonotype was observed many times. The genes are TRBV20-1 and TRBJ2-7; D unresolved. The CDR3 has 12 residues. With 0 bases removed from V and 5 bases from J, the gap between germline ends came to 8 bases. Germline V gene lookup returns CDR1 DFQATT and CDR2 SNEGSKA (reference sequence). The CDR3, as DNA: TGCAGTGCTAGAGACGTAGTCCACGAGCAGTACTTC. Its protein product is CSARDVVHEQYF.